The rows below give T cell receptor beta chains drawn from one sample of a study of cytomegalovirus exposure and HLA in healthy donors. Clones were read by immunoSEQ multiplex PCR, and TCRdb kept only the in-frame ones, dropping some. The sample records some 110,000 clones, around 85% being singletons. The sequencing sample was made of PBMCs. The receptors derive from a man younger than 30 in good health and CMV-seropositive. CDR3s include the opening cysteine and the closing phenylalanine or tryptophan. The D gene is left open where the match is weak. Some rows have no size entry. The others give once, few or many, or a class for an expanded clone.

d_call,clone_size,j_call,v_call,cdr3_aa,cdr3_nt
.,.,TRBJ1-1,TRBV4-3,CASSQELGRPEAEAFF,TGCGCCAGCAGCCAAGAACTCGGCCGTCCTGAGGCTGAAGCTTTCTTT
TRBD1,.,TRBJ2-7,TRBV10-3,CAISASSGTETYEQYF,TGTGCCATCAGTGCCTCCTCCGGGACAGAGACCTACGAGCAGTACTTC
.,.,TRBJ2-3,TRBV14,CASRRGINTDTQYF,TGTGCCAGCAGGAGGGGGATCAACACAGATACGCAGTATTTT
TRBD2,once,TRBJ2-5,TRBV7-2,CASSLAGRGETQYF,TGTGCCAGCAGCTTAGCGGGGAGGGGAGAGACCCAGTACTTC
TRBD1,.,TRBJ2-1,TRBV7-9,CASSRGTGTYNEQFF,TGTGCCAGCAGCCGTGGGACAGGGACTTACAATGAGCAGTTCTTC
.,.,TRBJ1-3,TRBV5-1,CASSLAGEGTGNTIYF,TGCGCCAGCAGCTTGGCCGGGGAGGGAACAGGAAACACCATATATTTT
TRBD1,.,TRBJ2-2,TRBV6-6,CASSYLPGQGTGELFF,TGTGCCAGCAGTTACTTACCGGGACAGGGCACCGGGGAGCTGTTTTTT
.,.,TRBJ1-4,TRBV7-2,CASSLGWEEGEKLFF,TGTGCCAGCAGCTTAGGATGGGAGGAGGGTGAAAAACTGTTTTTT
TRBD1,.,TRBJ2-7,TRBV4-1,CASSQPYRGRGHEQYF,TGCGCCAGCAGCCAGCCTTACAGGGGAAGGGGCCACGAGCAGTACTTC
.,.,TRBJ1-2,TRBV7-2,CASSLDPGANYGYTF,TGTGCCAGCAGCTTAGATCCAGGGGCCAACTATGGCTACACCTTC
.,.,TRBJ1-2,TRBV10-3,CAISESMVRDTGYTF,TGTGCCATCAGTGAGTCGATGGTGCGTGATACTGGCTACACCTTC
TRBD2,.,TRBJ2-2,TRBV5-1,CASSLTREDTGELFF,TGCGCCAGCAGCTTGACCCGGGAGGACACCGGGGAGCTGTTTTTT
.,.,TRBJ1-4,TRBV2,CASRFQGLNEKLFF,TGTGCCAGCAGGTTTCAGGGACTAAATGAAAAACTGTTTTTT
TRBD1,.,TRBJ2-7,TRBV27,CASSSSLGTGVSYEQYF,TGTGCCAGCAGTTCGAGTCTCGGGACAGGGGTTTCCTACGAGCAGTACTTC
.,.,TRBJ2-5,TRBV5-1,CASSLAPTQETQYF,TGCGCCAGCAGCTTGGCGCCTACGCAAGAGACCCAGTACTTC
TRBD2,.,TRBJ2-5,TRBV14,CASSPRGTSGGETQYF,TGTGCCAGCAGCCCTCGGGGGACTAGCGGGGGTGAGACCCAGTACTTC
TRBD1,.,TRBJ1-1,TRBV5-1,CASSLFGGQGVGTEAFF,TGCGCCAGCAGCTTGTTCGGCGGACAGGGGGTCGGCACTGAAGCTTTCTTT
.,.,TRBJ1-5,TRBV11-2,CASSLGDPGGNQPQHF,TGTGCCAGCAGCTTAGGGGATCCGGGAGGCAATCAGCCCCAGCATTTT
TRBD1,.,TRBJ1-2,TRBV9,CASSVGTGYGYTF,TGTGCCAGCAGCGTAGGGACAGGCTATGGCTACACCTTC
TRBD1,.,TRBJ1-2,TRBV7-2,CASSLVGQGNYGYTF,TGTGCCAGCAGCTTAGTAGGACAGGGAAACTATGGCTACACCTTC
TRBD1,.,TRBJ1-1,TRBV2,CASSSPGQSRTEAFF,TGTGCCAGCAGTTCTCCGGGACAGAGTCGCACTGAAGCTTTCTTT
.,.,TRBJ2-7,TRBV7-9,CASSPQLGGAYEQYF,TGTGCCAGCAGCCCGCAACTAGGCGGGGCCTACGAGCAGTACTTC
.,.,TRBJ1-1,TRBV19,CASTGASEAFF,TGTGCCAGTACAGGGGCAAGTGAAGCTTTCTTT
.,.,TRBJ1-4,TRBV4-3,CASSQNGGRGEKLFF,TGCGCCAGCAGCCAAAACGGGGGGCGCGGTGAAAAACTGTTTTTT
TRBD2,.,TRBJ2-7,TRBV6-5,CASQRLAGAGEQYF,TGTGCCAGCCAAAGACTAGCGGGGGCGGGTGAGCAGTACTTC
TRBD1,.,TRBJ1-5,TRBV2,CASSKTGDQPQHF,TGTGCCAGCAGTAAAACAGGGGACCAGCCCCAGCATTTT
.,.,TRBJ2-7,TRBV5-6,CASSLAGRGDEQYF,TGTGCCAGCAGCTTGGCCGGCAGGGGGGACGAGCAGTACTTC
TRBD1,.,TRBJ2-7,TRBV5-1,CASSFPGQGHYEQYF,TGCGCCAGCAGCTTCCCGGGACAGGGACACTACGAGCAGTACTTC
.,.,TRBJ1-2,TRBV27,CASSLSAKQGNYGYTF,TGTGCCAGCAGTTTATCGGCCAAACAGGGAAACTATGGCTACACCTTC
.,.,TRBJ2-7,TRBV7-8,CASSLATYEQYF,TGTGCCAGCAGCTTAGCGACTTACGAGCAGTACTTC
TRBD1,.,TRBJ2-7,TRBV28,CASSLRGPSSYEQYF,TGTGCCAGCAGTCTAAGGGGGCCCAGCTCCTACGAGCAGTACTTC
TRBD1,.,TRBJ2-3,TRBV19,CASSIGTDFTDTQYF,TGTGCCAGTAGTATTGGGACAGACTTCACAGATACGCAGTATTTT
.,.,TRBJ1-2,TRBV7-9,CASSLGGSANYGYTF,TGTGCCAGCAGCTTAGGCGGAAGTGCTAACTATGGCTACACCTTC
.,.,TRBJ2-3,TRBV6-4,CASSEEGLGTDTQYF,TGTGCCAGCAGTGAGGAGGGTCTTGGGACAGATACGCAGTATTTT
TRBD1,.,TRBJ2-2,TRBV30,CAWMTGQGDTGELFF,TGTGCCTGGATGACGGGACAGGGGGACACCGGGGAGCTGTTTTTT
TRBD2,.,TRBJ2-3,TRBV5-4,CASSHSGGGTDTQYF,TGTGCCAGCAGCCATAGCGGGGGCGGCACAGATACGCAGTATTTT
TRBD1,.,TRBJ1-1,TRBV10-3,CAISQGVRPLNTEAFF,TGTGCCATCAGTCAGGGGGTTCGGCCTTTGAACACTGAAGCTTTCTTT
.,.,TRBJ2-7,TRBV4-1,CASSQDLVGAGQPYEQYF,TGCGCCAGCAGCCAAGATCTAGTAGGGGCAGGTCAGCCCTACGAGCAGTACTTC
.,.,TRBJ2-7,TRBV4-1,CASSQESYYEQYF,TGCGCCAGCAGCCAAGAGTCCTATTACGAGCAGTACTTC
TRBD1,.,TRBJ2-7,TRBV28,CASTPGDRVYEQYF,TGTGCCAGCACCCCAGGAGACAGGGTATACGAGCAGTACTTC
.,.,TRBJ2-1,TRBV7-8,CASSLARLAHYNEQFF,TGTGCCAGCAGCTTAGCGCGGCTAGCGCATTACAATGAGCAGTTCTTC
TRBD1,.,TRBJ1-4,TRBV7-8,CASSLEAGGLSEKLFF,TGTGCCAGCAGCTTAGAGGCAGGGGGGTTGTCGGAAAAACTGTTTTTT
.,.,TRBJ2-1,TRBV11-2,CASSLDRDNEQFF,TGTGCCAGCAGCTTAGACCGGGACAATGAGCAGTTCTTC
TRBD2,.,TRBJ2-1,TRBV4-1,CASSPREGRRSYNEQFF,TGCGCCAGCAGCCCGAGGGAGGGCCGGAGGTCCTACAATGAGCAGTTCTTC
.,once,TRBJ1-3,TRBV18,CASSPAASSGNTIYF,TGTGCCAGCTCACCTGCCGCTAGCTCTGGAAACACCATATATTTT
.,.,TRBJ1-5,TRBV6-1,CASSERDSSNQPQHF,TGTGCCAGCAGTGAAAGGGACTCGAGCAATCAGCCCCAGCATTTT
.,.,TRBJ2-5,TRBV11-2,CASSTGLETQYF,TGTGCCAGCAGCACAGGGTTGGAGACCCAGTACTTC
.,.,TRBJ1-4,TRBV30,CASSRRAGEKLFF,TGTGCCTCCTCCAGACGGGCGGGGGAAAAACTGTTTTTT
.,.,TRBJ2-6,TRBV5-6,CASSLSTGANVLTF,TGTGCCAGCAGCTTGTCTACTGGGGCCAACGTCCTGACTTTC
.,.,TRBJ1-2,TRBV28,CASIKGGSYGYTF,TGTGCCAGCATTAAGGGGGGGTCCTATGGCTACACCTTC
.,.,TRBJ1-2,TRBV19,CASSIDLRRNGYTF,TGTGCCAGTAGTATAGATCTGAGGAGGAATGGCTACACCTTC
.,.,TRBJ2-3,TRBV6-5,CASSYQDPGADTQYF,TGTGCCAGCAGTTACCAGGATCCCGGCGCAGATACGCAGTATTTT
TRBD2,.,TRBJ2-2,TRBV4-3,CASSQGVAGGPGELFF,TGCGCCAGCAGCCAAGGTGTGGCGGGGGGGCCCGGGGAGCTGTTTTTT
.,.,TRBJ2-5,TRBV7-7,CASSSQGETQYF,TGTGCCAGCAGCTCTCAGGGCGAGACCCAGTACTTC
.,.,TRBJ1-2,TRBV7-9,CASSLFVFWVWSDIRGYTF,TGTGCCAGCAGCCTTTTTGTGTTCTGGGTATGGAGCGATATACGTGGCTACACCTTC
TRBD1,.,TRBJ1-1,TRBV6-5,CASSKGARSTEAFF,TGTGCCAGCAGCAAGGGGGCGAGGTCCACTGAAGCTTTCTTT